This entry describes one T cell receptor (beta chain). This CDR3 has 14 amino acids. The ends were cut back, 1 base at V and 7 bases at J, with 13 bases in the middle. Germline V gene sequence: CDR1 SGHTA, CDR2 FQGNSA. Generated by immunoSEQ multiplex PCR, the TCRdb table keeps only in-frame clones and is missing some. The profile shows 200,000 to 250,000 clones, 84% of them singletons. This sample was included in a study of blood T cell repertoires in COVID-19. Study context: The United States, Italy and Spain supplied acute and convalescent COVID-19 samples.

The clonotype originates from a woman in her sixties or seventies who had recovered from COVID-19. This sequence joins TRBV7-2 and TRBJ1-2; D gene unclear. The sample consisted of peripheral blood. DNA for the CDR3: TGTGCCAGCAGCTTAGTTGTCGGGGTGGGTGGCTACACCTTC. Protein: CASSLVVGVGGYTF.